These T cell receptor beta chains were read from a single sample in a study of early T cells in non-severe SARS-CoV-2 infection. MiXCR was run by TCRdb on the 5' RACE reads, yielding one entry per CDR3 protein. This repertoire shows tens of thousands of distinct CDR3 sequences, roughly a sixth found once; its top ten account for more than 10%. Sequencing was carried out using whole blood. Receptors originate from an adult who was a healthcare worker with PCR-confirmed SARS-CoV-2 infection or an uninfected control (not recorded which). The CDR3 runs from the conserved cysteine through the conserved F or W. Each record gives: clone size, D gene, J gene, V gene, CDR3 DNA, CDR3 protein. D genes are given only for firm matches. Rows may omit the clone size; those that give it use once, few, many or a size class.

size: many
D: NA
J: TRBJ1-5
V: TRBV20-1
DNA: TGCAGTGCTAGTGTCGACACCCCCTTTGATCAGCCCCAGCATTTT
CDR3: CSASVDTPFDQPQHF

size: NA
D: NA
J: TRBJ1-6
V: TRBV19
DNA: TGTGCCAGTAGTATAGCAGGGAGTAATTCACCCCTCCACTTT
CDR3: CASSIAGSNSPLHF

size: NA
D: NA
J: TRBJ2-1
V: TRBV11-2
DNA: TGTGCCAGCAGGTCGGGCCGCGTCTACAATGAGCAGTTCTTC
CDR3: CASRSGRVYNEQFF

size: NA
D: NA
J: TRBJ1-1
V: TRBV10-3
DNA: TGTGCCATCAGTGAGCCGACATCCCGGACCATGAACACTGAAGCTTTCTTT
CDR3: CAISEPTSRTMNTEAFF

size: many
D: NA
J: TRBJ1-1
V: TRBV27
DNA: TGTGCCAGCAGTTTAGGGGGCGGGGGAATGGGCACTGAAGCTTTCTTT
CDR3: CASSLGGGGMGTEAFF

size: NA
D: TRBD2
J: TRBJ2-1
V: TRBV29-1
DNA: TGCAGCGTGGGAGGGACGAATGAGCAGTTCTTC
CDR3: CSVGGTNEQFF

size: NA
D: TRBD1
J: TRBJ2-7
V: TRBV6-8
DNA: TGTGCCAGCAGTTACCCCCTTTCTGGACAGGGGGAAGGAGAGCAGTACTTC
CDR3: CASSYPLSGQGEGEQYF

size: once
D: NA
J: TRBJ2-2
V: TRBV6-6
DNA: TGTGCCAGCAGCACCGGGGAGCTGTTTTTT
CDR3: CASSTGELFF

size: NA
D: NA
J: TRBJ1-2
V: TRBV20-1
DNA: TGCAGTGCTAGAGACGGTGCTAACTATGGCTACACCTTC
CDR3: CSARDGANYGYTF

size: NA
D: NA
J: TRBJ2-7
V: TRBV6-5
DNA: TGTGCCAGCAGCCCGGACGGCTCCTACGAGCAGTACTTC
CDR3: CASSPDGSYEQYF

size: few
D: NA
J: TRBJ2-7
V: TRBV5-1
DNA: TGCGCCAGCAGCTTGGTGGTAGGGGGCTCCTACGAGCAGTACTTC
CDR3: CASSLVVGGSYEQYF

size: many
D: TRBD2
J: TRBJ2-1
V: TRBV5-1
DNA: TGCGCCAGCAGCTTTGGAGGGAGGGTAGATGAGCAGTTCTTC
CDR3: CASSFGGRVDEQFF

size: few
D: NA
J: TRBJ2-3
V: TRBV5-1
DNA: TGCGCCAGCAGCTTGGGAAGGATAGATACGCAGTATTTT
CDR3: CASSLGRIDTQYF

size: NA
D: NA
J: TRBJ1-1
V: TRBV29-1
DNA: TGCAGCGCGGGACACTCGAACACTGAAGCTTTCTTT
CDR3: CSAGHSNTEAFF

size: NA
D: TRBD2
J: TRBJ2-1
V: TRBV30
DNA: TGTGCCTGGAGTGTAACTAGCGGGGGGAATGAGCAGTTCTTC
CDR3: CAWSVTSGGNEQFF

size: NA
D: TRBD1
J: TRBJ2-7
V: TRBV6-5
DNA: TGTGCCAGCAGGTACAGGGGGAGCTCCTACGAGCAGTACTTC
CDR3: CASRYRGSSYEQYF

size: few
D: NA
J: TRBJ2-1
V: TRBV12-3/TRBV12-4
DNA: TGTGCCAGCAGTCTTAGGGGTGAGCAGTTCTTC
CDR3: CASSLRGEQFF

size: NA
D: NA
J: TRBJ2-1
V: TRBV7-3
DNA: TGTGCCAGCAGCTTATACCGGGGGAGTAACAATGAGCAGTTCTTC
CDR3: CASSLYRGSNNEQFF

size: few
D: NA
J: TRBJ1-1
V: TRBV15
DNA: TGTGCCACCAGCAGAGATCGGGGGGATGAAGCTTTCTTT
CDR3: CATSRDRGDEAFF

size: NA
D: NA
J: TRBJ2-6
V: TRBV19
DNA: TGTGCCAGTAGTATCAAAGGGAGCGGGGCCAACGTCCTGACTTTC
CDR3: CASSIKGSGANVLTF

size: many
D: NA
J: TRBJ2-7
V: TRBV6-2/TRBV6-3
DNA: TGTGCCAGCAGCTCAGGACTATCGACAGCAGTGACCTACGAGCAGTACTTC
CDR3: CASSSGLSTAVTYEQYF

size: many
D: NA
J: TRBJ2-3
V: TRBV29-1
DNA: TGCAGCGTAGCCACAGATACGCAGTATTTT
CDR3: CSVATDTQYF

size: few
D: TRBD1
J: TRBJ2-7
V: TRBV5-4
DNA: TGTGCCAGCAGCCCAGGGACAGTCTCCTACGAGCAGTACTTC
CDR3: CASSPGTVSYEQYF